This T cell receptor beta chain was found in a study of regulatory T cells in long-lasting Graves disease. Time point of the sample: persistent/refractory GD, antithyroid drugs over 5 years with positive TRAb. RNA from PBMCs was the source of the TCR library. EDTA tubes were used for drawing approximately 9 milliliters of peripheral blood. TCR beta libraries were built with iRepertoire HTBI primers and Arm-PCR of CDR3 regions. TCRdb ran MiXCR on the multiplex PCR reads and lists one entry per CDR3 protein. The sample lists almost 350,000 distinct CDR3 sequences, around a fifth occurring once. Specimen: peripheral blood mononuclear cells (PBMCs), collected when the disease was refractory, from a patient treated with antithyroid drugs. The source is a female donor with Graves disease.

The chain's CDR3 is CASSGTAVLQYF. The CDR3 coding sequence is TGTGCCAGCAGCGGAACAGCCGTTTTGCAGTACTTC. The chain has TRBV7-9 and TRBJ2-7, with D hard to call. The CDR3 consists of 12 residues. CDR1 and CDR2 (germline): SEHNR, FQNEAQ (reference sequence). V was clipped by 5 bases and J by 9 bases, with 14 bases between them.